This T cell receptor beta chain was sequenced in a study of Ad26.COV2.S vaccination and SARS-CoV-2 variants. Study-wide context: This donor came from the COV1001 trial of Ad26.COV2.S. General observations from the study: Spike-specific responses of CD8+ and CD4+ T cells were reported to display substantial breadth after vaccination. Vaccine recipients and placebo recipients showed similar non-spike TCR breadth. Estimates derived from TCR breadth and depth analyses may have underestimated total T cell responses.

V shed 6 bases and J 5 bases; nucleotides not matched to a gene: 4. This CDR3 is built from 13 residues. Germline assignment: CDR1 LNHNV and CDR2 YYDKDF (reference sequence). As to treatment: 19 received Ad26.COV2.S at low or high dose, single or two shots; about 5 received placebo; per-sample allocation not given. Each sample was drawn 63 days after the first injection (of vaccine or placebo). The repertoire was sequenced with immunoSEQ multiplex PCR; TCRdb's copy has only in-frame clones and lacks some. Altogether about 350,000 clones are present, roughly 90% being singletons, with the ten largest covering around 5%. About this clone: Its specificity is not known.

This chain joins TRBV15 and TRBJ2-1, with 7 bases identical to TRBD2. The source of this sequence is a person aged 18-65 years who received the Ad26.COV2.S COVID-19 vaccine or a placebo. Sequenced here: peripheral blood, sampled in a trial of Ad26.COV2.S vaccine versus placebo. In DNA form, the CDR3 reads TGTGCCACCAGGGAAGCGGGAAACAATGAGCAGTTCTTC. It encodes CATREAGNNEQFF.